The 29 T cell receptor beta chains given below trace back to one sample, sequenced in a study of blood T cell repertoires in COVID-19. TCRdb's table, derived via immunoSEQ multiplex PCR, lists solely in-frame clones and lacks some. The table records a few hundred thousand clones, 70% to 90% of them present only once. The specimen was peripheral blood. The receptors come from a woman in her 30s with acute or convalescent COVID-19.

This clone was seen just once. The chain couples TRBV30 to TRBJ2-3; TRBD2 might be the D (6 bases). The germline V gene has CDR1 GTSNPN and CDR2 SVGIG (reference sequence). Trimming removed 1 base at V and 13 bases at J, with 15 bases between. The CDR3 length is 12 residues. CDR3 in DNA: TGTGCCTGGAGTGAGGGGCGGGGCCAGGAGTATTTT. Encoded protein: CAWSEGRGQEYF.

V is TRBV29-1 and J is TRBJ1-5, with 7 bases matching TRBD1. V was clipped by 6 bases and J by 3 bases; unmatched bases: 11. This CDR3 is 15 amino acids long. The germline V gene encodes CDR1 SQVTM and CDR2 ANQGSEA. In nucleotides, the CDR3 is TGCAGCGTGGCCCTCTCGGGACAGTACAATCAGCCCCAGCATTTT. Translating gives CSVALSGQYNQPQHF.

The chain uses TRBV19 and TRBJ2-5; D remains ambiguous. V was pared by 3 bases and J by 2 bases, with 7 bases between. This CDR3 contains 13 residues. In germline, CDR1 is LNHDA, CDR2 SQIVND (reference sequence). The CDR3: CASSITNQETQYF. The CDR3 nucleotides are TGTGCCAGTAGTATCACAAATCAAGAGACCCAGTACTTC.

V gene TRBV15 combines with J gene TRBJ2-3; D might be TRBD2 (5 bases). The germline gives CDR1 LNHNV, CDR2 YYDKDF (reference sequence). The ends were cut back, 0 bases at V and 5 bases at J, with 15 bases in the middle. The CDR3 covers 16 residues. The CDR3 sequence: CATSRERASRKDTQYF. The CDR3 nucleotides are TGTGCCACCAGCAGAGAGAGGGCTAGCCGTAAAGATACGCAGTATTTT.

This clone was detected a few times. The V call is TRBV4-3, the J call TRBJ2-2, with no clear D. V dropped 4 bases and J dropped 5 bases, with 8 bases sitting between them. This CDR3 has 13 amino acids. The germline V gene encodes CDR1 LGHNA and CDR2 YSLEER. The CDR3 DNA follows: TGCGCCAGCAGCCCGCAGAGGACCGGGGAGCTGTTTTTT. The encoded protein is CASSPQRTGELFF.

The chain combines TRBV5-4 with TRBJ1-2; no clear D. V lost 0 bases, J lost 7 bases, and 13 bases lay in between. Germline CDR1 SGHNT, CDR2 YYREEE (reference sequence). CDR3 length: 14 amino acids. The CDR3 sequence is CASSLVPTDSGYTF. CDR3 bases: TGTGCCAGCAGCTTGGTGCCTACCGATAGTGGCTACACCTTC.

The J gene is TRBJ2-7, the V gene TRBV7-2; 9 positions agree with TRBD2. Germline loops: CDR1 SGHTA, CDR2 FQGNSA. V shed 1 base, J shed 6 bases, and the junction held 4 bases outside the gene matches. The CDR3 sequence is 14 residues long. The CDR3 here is CASSLGVAGVEQYF. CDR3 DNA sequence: TGTGCCAGCAGCTTAGGGGTAGCGGGAGTCGAGCAGTACTTC.

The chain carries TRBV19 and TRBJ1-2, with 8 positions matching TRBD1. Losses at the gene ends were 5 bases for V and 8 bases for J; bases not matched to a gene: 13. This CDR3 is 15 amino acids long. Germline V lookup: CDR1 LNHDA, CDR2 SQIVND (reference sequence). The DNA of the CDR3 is TGTGCCAGTAGTGGGGGGACAGGAGCTCCTTGGGGCTACACCTTC. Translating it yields CASSGGTGAPWGYTF.

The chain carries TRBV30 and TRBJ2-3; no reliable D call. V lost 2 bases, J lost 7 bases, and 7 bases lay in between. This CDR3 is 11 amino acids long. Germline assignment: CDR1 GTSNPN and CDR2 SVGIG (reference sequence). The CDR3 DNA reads TGTGCCTGGAGTCGCGGTCATACGCAGTATTTT. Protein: CAWSRGHTQYF.

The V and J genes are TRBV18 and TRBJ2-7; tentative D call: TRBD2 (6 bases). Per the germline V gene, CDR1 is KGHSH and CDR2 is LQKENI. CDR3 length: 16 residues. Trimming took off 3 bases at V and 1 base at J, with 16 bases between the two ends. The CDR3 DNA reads TGTGCCAGCTCACCTATTCATGGACTAATTTCCTACGAGCAGTACTTC. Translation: CASSPIHGLISYEQYF.

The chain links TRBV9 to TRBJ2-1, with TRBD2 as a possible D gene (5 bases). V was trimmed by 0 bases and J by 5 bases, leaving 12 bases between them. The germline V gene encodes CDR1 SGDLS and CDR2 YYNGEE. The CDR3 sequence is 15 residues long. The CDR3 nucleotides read TGTGCCAGCAGCGTAGATCACGGGATGAACAATGAGCAGTTCTTC. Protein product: CASSVDHGMNNEQFF.

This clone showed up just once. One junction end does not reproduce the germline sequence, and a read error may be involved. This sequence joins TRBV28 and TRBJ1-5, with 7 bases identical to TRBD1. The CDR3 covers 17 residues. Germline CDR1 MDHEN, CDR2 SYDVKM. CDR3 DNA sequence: TGTGCCAGCACTTTACGGGTAACAGGGGTCAGCAATCAGCCCCAGCATTTT. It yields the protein CASTLRVTGVSNQPQHF.

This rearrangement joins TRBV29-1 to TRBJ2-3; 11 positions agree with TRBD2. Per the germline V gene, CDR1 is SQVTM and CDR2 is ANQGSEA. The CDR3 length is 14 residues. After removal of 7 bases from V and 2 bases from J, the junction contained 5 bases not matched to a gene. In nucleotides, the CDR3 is TGCAGCGGGCGACTAGCGGGGCTCACAGATACGCAGTATTTT. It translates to CSGRLAGLTDTQYF.

This CDR3 is CSVGGTSYEQYF. The CDR3, as DNA: TGCAGCGTTGGCGGCACTTCCTACGAGCAGTACTTC. The chain carries TRBV29-1 and TRBJ2-7, with D unclear. This CDR3 is built from 12 residues. V was pared by 4 bases and J by 1 base, with 8 bases between. Germline V lookup: CDR1 SQVTM, CDR2 ANQGSEA.

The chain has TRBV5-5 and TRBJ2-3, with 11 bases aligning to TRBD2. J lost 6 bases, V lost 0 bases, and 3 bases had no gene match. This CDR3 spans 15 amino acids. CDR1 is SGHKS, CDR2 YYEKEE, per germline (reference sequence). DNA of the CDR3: TGTGCCAGCAGCTTGGGACTAGCGGGATTTGATACGCAGTATTTT. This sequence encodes CASSLGLAGFDTQYF.

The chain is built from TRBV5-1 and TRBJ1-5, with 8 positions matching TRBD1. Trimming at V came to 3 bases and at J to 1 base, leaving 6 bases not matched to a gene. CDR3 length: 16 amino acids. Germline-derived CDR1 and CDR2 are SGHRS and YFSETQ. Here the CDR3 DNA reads TGCGCCAGCAGCTGGGAGGACAGGGACAGCAATCAGCCCCAGCATTTT. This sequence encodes CASSWEDRDSNQPQHF.

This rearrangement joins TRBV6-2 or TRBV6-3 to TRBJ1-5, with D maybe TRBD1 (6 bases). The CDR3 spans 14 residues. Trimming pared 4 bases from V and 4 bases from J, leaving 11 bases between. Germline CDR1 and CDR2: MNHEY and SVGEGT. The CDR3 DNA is TGTGCCAGCAGTTTTGGACAGCTAAATCAGCCCCAGCATTTT. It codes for CASSFGQLNQPQHF.

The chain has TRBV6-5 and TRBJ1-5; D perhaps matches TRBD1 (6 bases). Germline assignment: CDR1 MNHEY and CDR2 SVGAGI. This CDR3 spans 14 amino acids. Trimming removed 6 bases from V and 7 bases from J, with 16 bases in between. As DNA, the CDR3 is TGTGCCAGCAGACCCACAGGGCAGGGCCAGCCCCAGCATTTT. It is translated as CASRPTGQGQPQHF.

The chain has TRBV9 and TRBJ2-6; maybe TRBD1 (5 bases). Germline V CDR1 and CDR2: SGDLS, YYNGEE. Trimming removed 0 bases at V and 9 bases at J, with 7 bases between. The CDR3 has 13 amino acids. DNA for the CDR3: TGTGCCAGCAGCGTAGAACAGGACAACGTCCTGACTTTC. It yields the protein CASSVEQDNVLTF.

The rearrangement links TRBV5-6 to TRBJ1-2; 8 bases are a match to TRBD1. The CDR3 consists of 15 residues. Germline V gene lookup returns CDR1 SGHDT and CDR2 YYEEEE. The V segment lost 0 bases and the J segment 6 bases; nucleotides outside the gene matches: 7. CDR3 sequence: CASSLAARGRDGYTF. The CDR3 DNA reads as TGTGCCAGCAGCTTGGCTGCCAGGGGGCGGGATGGCTACACCTTC.

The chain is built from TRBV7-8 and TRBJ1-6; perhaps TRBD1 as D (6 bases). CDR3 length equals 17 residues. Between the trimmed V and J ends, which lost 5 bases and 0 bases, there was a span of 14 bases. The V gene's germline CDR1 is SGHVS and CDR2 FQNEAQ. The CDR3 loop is CASSRGQSSSYNSPLHF. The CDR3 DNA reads TGTGCCAGCAGCCGAGGACAGTCGAGCTCCTATAATTCACCCCTCCACTTT. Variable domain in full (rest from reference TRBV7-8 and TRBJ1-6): GAGVSQSPRYKVAKRGQDVALRCDPISGHVSLFWYQQALGQGPEFLTYFQNEAQLDKSGLPSDRFFAERPEGSVSTLKIQRTQQEDSAVYLCASSRGQSSSYNSPLHFGNGTRLTVT.

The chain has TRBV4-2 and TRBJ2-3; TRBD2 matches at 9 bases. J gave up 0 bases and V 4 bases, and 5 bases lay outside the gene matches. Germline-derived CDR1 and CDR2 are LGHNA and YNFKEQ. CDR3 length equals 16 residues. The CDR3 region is CASSRATSGSTDTQYF. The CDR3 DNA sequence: TGTGCCAGCAGCCGGGCGACTAGCGGAAGCACAGATACGCAGTATTTT.

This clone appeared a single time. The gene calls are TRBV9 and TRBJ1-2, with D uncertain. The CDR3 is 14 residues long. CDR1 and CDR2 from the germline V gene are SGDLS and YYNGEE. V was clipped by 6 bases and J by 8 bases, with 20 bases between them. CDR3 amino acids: CASIARDGVGGYTF. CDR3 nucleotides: TGTGCCAGCATCGCCCGTGACGGAGTCGGAGGCTACACCTTC. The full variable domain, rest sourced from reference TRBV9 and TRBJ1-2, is DSGVTQTPKHLITATGQRVTLRCSPRSGDLSVYWYQQSLDQGLQFLIQYYNGEERAKGNILERFSAQQFPDLHSELNLSSLELGDSALYFCASIARDGVGGYTFGSGTRLTVV.

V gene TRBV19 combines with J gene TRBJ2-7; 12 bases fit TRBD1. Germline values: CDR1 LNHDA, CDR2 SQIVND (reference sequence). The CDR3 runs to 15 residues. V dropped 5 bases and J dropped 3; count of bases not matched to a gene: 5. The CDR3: CASSFGTGGNYEQYF. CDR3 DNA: TGTGCCAGTAGTTTTGGGACAGGGGGCAACTACGAGCAGTACTTC.

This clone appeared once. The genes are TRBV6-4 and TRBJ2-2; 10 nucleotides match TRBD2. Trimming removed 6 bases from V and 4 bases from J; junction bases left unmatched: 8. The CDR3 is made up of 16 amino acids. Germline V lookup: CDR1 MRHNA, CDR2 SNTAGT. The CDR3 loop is CASSALSGRTTGELFF. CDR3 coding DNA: TGTGCCAGCAGCGCACTTAGCGGGAGGACCACCGGGGAGCTGTTTTTT.

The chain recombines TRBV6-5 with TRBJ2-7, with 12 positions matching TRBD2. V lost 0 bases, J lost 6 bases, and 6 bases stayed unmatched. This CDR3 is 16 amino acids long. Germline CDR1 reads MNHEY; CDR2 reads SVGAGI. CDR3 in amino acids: CASSYSASGRVVEQYF. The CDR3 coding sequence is TGTGCCAGCAGTTACTCGGCTAGCGGGAGGGTGGTCGAGCAGTACTTC.

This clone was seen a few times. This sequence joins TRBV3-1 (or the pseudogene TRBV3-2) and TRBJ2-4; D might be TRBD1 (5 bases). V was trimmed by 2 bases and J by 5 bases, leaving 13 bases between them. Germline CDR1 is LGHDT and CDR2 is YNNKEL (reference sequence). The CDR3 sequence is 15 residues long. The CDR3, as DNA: TGTGCCAGCAGCCAATTTTCGGACAATGAAAACATTCAGTACTTC. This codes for CASSQFSDNENIQYF.

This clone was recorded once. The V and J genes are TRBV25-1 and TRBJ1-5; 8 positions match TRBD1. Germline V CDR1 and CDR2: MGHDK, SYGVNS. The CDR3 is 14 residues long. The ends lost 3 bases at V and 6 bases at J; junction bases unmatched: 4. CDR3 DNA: TGTGCCAGCAGTGACCAGGGGGCTGGTCAGCCCCAGCATTTT. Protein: CASSDQGAGQPQHF. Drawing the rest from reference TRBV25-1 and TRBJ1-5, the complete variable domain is EADIYQTPRYLVIGTGKKITLECSQTMGHDKMYWYQQDPGMELHLIHYSYGVNSTEKGDLSSESTVSRIRTEHFPLTLESARPSHTSQYLCASSDQGAGQPQHFGDGTRLSIL.

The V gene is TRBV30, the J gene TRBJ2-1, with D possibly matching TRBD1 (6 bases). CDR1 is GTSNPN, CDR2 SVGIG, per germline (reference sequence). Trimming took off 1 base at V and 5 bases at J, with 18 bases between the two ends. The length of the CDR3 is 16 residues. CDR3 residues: CAWSARGYSGNNEQFF. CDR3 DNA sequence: TGTGCCTGGAGTGCCAGGGGTTACAGCGGCAACAATGAGCAGTTCTTC.